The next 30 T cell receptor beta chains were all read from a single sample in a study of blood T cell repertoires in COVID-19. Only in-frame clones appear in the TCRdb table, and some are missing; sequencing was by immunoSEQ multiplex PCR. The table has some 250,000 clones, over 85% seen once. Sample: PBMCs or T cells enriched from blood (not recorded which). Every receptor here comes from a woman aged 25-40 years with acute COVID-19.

The CDR3 loop is CASSSRTSGGTRNNEQFF. DNA for the CDR3: TGTGCCAGCAGTTCCCGGACTAGCGGGGGGACGCGAAACAATGAGCAGTTCTTC. The gene calls are TRBV6-2 or TRBV6-3 and TRBJ2-1; 14 nucleotides align to TRBD2. Germline V gives CDR1 MNHEY, CDR2 SVGEGT. V shed 4 bases, J shed 5 bases, and the junction held 10 bases outside the gene matches. This CDR3 has 18 residues.

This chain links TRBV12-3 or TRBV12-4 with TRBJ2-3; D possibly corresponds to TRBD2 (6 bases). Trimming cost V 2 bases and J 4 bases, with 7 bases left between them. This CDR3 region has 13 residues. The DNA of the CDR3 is TGTGCCAGCAGTTTACGCGGGGCAGATACGCAGTATTTT. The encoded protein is CASSLRGADTQYF.

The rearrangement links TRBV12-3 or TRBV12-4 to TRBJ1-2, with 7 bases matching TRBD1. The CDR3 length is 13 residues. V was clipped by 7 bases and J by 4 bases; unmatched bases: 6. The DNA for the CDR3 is TGTGCCAGCACTCCGACAGGGATCTATGGCTACACCTTC. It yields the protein CASTPTGIYGYTF.

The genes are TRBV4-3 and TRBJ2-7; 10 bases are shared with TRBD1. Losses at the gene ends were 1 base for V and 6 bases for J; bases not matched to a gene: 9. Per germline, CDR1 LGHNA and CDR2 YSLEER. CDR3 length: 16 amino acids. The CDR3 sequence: CASSQATGTGESEQYF. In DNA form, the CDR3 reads TGCGCCAGCAGCCAAGCCACCGGGACAGGGGAATCCGAGCAGTACTTC.

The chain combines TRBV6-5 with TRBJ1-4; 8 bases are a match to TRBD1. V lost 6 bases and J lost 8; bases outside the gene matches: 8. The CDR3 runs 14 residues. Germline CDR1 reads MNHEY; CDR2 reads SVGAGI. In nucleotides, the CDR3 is TGTGCCAGCAGCATAGGACAGGGAAGGGAAAAACTGTTTTTT. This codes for CASSIGQGREKLFF.

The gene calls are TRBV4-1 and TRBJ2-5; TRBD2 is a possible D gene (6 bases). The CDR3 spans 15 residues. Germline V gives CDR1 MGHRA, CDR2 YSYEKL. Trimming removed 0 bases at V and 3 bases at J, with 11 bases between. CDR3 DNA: TGCGCCAGCAGCCAAGATGCGGGAATAGAAGAGACCCAGTACTTC. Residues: CASSQDAGIEETQYF.

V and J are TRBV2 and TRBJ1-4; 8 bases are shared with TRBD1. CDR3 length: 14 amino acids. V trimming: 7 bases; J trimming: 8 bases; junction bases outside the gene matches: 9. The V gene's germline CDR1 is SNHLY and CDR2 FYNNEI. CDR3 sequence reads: CASNDRGEEEKLFF. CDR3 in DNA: TGTGCCAGCAACGACAGGGGAGAAGAAGAAAAACTGTTTTTT. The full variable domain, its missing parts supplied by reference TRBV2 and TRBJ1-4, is EPEVTQTPSHQVTQMGQEVILRCVPISNHLYFYWYRQILGQKVEFLVSFYNNEISEKSEIFDDQFSVERPDGSNFTLKIRSTKLEDSAMYFCASNDRGEEEKLFFGSGTQLSVL.

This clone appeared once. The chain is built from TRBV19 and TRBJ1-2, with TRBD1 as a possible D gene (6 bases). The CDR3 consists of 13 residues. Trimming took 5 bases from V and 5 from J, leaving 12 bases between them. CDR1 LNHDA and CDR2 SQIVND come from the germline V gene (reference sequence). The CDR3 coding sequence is TGTGCCAGTAGTCTCAGACAGGAATATGGCTACACCTTC. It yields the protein CASSLRQEYGYTF.

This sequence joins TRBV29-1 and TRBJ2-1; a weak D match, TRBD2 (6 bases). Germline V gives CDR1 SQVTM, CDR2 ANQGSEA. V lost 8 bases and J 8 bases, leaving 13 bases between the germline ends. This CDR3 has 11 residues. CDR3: CSSRLVDEQFF. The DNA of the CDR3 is TGCAGCAGCAGACTAGTCGATGAGCAGTTCTTC.

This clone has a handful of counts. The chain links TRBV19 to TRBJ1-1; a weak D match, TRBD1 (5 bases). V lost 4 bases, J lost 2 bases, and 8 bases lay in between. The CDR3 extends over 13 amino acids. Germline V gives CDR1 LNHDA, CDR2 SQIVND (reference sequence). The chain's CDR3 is CASSNQGNTEAFF. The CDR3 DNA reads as TGTGCCAGTAGTAACCAGGGCAACACTGAAGCTTTCTTT. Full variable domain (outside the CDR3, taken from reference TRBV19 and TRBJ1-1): DGGITQSPKYLFRKEGQNVTLSCEQNLNHDAMYWYRQDPGQGLRLIYYSQIVNDFQKGDIAEGYSVSREKKESFPLTVTSAQKNPTAFYLCASSNQGNTEAFFGQGTRLTVV.

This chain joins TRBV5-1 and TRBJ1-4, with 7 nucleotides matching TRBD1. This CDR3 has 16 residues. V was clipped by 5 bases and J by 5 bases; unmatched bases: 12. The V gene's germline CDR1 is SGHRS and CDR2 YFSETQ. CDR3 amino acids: CASRGGSGQFNEKLFF. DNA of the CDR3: TGCGCCAGCAGGGGGGGATCGGGACAGTTCAATGAAAAACTGTTTTTT.

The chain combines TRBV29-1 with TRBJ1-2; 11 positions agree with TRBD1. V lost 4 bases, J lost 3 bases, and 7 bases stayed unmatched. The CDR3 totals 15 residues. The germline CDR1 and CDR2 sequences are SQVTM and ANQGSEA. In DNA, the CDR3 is TGCAGCGTTGTCAGCGGGACAGGGGGTGACTATGGCTACACCTTC. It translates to CSVVSGTGGDYGYTF.

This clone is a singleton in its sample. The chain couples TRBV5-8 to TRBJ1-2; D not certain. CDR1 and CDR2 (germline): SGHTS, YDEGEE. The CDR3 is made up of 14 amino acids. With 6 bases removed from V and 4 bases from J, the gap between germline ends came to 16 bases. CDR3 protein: CASISGGEFYGYTF. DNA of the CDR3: TGTGCCAGCATATCCGGCGGAGAGTTCTATGGCTACACCTTC.

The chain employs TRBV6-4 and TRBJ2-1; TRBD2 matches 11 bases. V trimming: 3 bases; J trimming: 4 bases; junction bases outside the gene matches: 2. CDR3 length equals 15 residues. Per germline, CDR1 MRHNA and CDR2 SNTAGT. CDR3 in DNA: TGTGCCAGCAGTGAGGCTAGCGGGGGGTACAATGAGCAGTTCTTC. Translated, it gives CASSEASGGYNEQFF.

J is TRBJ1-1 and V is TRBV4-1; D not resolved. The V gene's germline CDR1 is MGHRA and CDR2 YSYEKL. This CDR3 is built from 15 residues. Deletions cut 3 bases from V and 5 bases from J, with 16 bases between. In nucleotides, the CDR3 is TGCGCCAGCAGCCAGTGGGGAAGTGGGGAGACTGAAGCTTTCTTT. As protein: CASSQWGSGETEAFF.

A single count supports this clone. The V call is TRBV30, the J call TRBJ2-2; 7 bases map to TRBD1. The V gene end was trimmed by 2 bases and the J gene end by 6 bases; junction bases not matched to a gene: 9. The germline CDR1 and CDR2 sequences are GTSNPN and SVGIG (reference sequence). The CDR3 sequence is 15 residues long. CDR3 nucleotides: TGTGCCTGGAGTATAGGAGTAGGGGGCCCCGGGGAGCTGTTTTTT. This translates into CAWSIGVGGPGELFF.

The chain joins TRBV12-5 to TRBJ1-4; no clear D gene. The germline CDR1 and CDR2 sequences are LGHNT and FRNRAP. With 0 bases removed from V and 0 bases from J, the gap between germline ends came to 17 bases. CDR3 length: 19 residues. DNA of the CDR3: TGTGCTAGTGGTTTGGTTTCTTCACTCATCCCTGCAACTAATGAAAAACTGTTTTTT. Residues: CASGLVSSLIPATNEKLFF.

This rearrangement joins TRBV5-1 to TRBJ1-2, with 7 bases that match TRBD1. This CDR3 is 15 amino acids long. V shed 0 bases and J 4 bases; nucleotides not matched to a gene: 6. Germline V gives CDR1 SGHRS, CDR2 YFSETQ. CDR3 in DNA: TGCGCCAGCAGCTTGGCGGGACAGCCAGCCTATGGCTACACCTTC. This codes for CASSLAGQPAYGYTF. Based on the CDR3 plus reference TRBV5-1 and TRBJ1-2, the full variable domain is KAGVTQTPRYLIKTRGQQVTLSCSPISGHRSVSWYQQTPGQGLQFLFEYFSETQRNKGNFPGRFSGRQFSNSRSEMNVSTLELGDSALYLCASSLAGQPAYGYTFGSGTRLTVV.

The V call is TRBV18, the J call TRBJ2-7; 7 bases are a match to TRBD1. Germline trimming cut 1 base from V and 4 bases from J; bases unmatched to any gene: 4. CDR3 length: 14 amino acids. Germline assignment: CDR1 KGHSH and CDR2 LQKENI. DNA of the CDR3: TGTGCCAGCTCACCACAGGGGGCAGGTTACGAGCAGTACTTC. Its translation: CASSPQGAGYEQYF.

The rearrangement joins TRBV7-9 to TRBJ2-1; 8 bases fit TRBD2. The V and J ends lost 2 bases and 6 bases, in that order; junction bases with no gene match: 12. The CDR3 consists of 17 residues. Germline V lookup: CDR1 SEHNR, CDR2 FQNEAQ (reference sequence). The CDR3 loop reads CASSLSPGTSWFNEQFF. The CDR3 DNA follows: TGTGCCAGCAGCTTAAGTCCGGGGACTAGTTGGTTCAATGAGCAGTTCTTC.

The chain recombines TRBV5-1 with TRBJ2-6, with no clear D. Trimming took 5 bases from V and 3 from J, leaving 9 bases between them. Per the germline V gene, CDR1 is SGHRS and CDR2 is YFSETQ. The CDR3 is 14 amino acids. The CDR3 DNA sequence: TGCGCCAGCAGGGCTACAGATGGGGCCAACGTCCTGACTTTC. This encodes CASRATDGANVLTF. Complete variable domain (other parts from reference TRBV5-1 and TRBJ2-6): KAGVTQTPRYLIKTRGQQVTLSCSPISGHRSVSWYQQTPGQGLQFLFEYFSETQRNKGNFPGRFSGRQFSNSRSEMNVSTLELGDSALYLCASRATDGANVLTFGAGSRLTVL.

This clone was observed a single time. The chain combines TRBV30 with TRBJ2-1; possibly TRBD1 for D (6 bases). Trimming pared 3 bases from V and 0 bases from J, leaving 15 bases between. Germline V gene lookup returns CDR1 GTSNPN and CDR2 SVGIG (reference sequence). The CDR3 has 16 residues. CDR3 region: CAWRKGESSSYNEQFF. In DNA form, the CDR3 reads TGTGCCTGGAGGAAGGGGGAGAGTAGCTCCTACAATGAGCAGTTCTTC.

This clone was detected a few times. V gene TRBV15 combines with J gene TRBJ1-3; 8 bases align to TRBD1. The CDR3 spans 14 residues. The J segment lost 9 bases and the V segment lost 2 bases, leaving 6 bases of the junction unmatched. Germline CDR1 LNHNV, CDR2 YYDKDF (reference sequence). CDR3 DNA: TGTGCCACCAGCAGACCAACAGGGGGGAGCACCATATATTTT. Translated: CATSRPTGGSTIYF. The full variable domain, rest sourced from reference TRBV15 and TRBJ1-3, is DAMVIQNPRYQVTQFGKPVTLSCSQTLNHNVMYWYQQKSSQAPKLLFHYYDKDFNNEADTPDNFQSRRPNTSFCFLDIRSPGLGDTAMYLCATSRPTGGSTIYFGEGSWLTVV.

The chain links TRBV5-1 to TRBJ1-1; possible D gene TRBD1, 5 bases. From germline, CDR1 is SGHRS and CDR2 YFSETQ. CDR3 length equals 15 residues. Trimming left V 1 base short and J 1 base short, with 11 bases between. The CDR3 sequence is CASSLLGLQNTEAFF. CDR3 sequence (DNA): TGCGCCAGCAGCTTGCTGGGACTGCAGAACACTGAAGCTTTCTTT.

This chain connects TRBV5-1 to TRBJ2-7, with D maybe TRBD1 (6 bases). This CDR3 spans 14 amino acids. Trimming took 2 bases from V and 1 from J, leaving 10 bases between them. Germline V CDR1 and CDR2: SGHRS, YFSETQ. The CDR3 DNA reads TGCGCCAGCAGCTTACAGGGAGATTCCTACGAGCAGTACTTC. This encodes CASSLQGDSYEQYF.

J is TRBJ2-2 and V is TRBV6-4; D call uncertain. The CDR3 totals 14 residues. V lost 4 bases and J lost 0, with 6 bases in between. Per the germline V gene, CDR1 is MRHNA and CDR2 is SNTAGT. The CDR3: CASSVTTNTGELFF. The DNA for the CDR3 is TGTGCCAGCAGTGTCACAACGAACACCGGGGAGCTGTTTTTT.

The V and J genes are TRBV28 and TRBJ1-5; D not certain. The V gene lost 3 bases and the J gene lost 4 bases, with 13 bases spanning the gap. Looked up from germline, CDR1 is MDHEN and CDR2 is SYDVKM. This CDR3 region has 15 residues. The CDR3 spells CASSFAGGFNQPQHF. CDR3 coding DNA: TGTGCCAGCAGTTTCGCGGGCGGATTTAATCAGCCCCAGCATTTT. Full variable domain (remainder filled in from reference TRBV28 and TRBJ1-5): DVKVTQSSRYLVKRTGEKVFLECVQDMDHENMFWYRQDPGLGLRLIYFSYDVKMKEKGDIPEGYSVSREKKERFSLILESASTNQTSMYLCASSFAGGFNQPQHFGDGTRLSIL.

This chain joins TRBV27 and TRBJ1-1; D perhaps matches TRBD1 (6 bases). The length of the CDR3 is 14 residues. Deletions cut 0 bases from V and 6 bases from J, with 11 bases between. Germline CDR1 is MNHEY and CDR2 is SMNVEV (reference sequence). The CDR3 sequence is CASSLSTRGPEAFF. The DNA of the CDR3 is TGTGCCAGCAGTTTATCAACCAGGGGTCCTGAAGCTTTCTTT.

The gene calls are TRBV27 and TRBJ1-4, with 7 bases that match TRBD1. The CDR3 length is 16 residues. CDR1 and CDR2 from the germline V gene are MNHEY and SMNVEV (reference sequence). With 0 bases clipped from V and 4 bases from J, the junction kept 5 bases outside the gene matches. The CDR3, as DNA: TGTGCCAGCAGTTTATCGTTAGGGGGCGGTAATGAAAAACTGTTTTTT. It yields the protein CASSLSLGGGNEKLFF.

In DNA, the CDR3 is TGTGCCAGCAGTTACGAGGTTATGGAGCCCCAGCATTTT. The encoded protein is CASSYEVMEPQHF. The rearrangement links TRBV6-5 to TRBJ1-5; D ambiguous. This CDR3 contains 13 residues. V shed 2 bases and J shed 8 bases, with 10 bases lying between them. Germline values: CDR1 MNHEY, CDR2 SVGAGI.